These 17 T cell receptor beta chains originate from one sample sequenced in a study of shared clonotypes between healthy human individuals. The method was immunoSEQ multiplex PCR; TCRdb's version includes in-frame clones alone and lacks a portion of them. The sample lists 150,000 to 200,000 clones, approximately 62% occurring once. The sample was memory CD4+ T cells sorted from blood. Subset here: CD45RA-negative fraction. The source is a man younger than 45 in good health.

J is TRBJ2-7 and V is TRBV29-1; TRBD1 aligns across 8 bases. The CDR3 spans 11 residues. The trim removed 8 bases at V and 6 bases at J, leaving 6 bases unmatched. Germline CDR1 reads SQVTM; CDR2 reads ANQGSEA. CDR3 residues: CSSRTGFEQYF. In DNA form, the CDR3 reads TGCAGCTCCCGGACAGGGTTCGAGCAGTACTTC.

This chain connects TRBV4-1 to TRBJ2-3, with TRBD1 identical over 9 bases. Germline values: CDR1 MGHRA, CDR2 YSYEKL. After removal of 4 bases from V and 3 bases from J, the junction contained 5 bases not matched to a gene. CDR3 length: 15 amino acids. The CDR3 coding sequence is TGCGCCAGCAGCCCCCGGGACAGGGCAACAGATACGCAGTATTTT. This encodes CASSPRDRATDTQYF.

This clone was observed a few times. V is TRBV5-4 and J is TRBJ2-2; D remains ambiguous. Trimming pared 4 bases from V and 7 bases from J, leaving 11 bases between. Germline V gives CDR1 SGHNT, CDR2 YYREEE (reference sequence). The CDR3 length is 13 residues. This CDR3 is CASSLLLNGELFF. CDR3 DNA sequence: TGTGCCAGCAGCCTTCTGTTGAACGGGGAGCTGTTTTTT.

J is TRBJ2-1 and V is TRBV4-1; D unclear. Germline V CDR1 and CDR2: MGHRA, YSYEKL. This CDR3 contains 17 residues. Deletions cut 3 bases from V and 2 bases from J, with 17 bases between. The CDR3 is CASSHPVTKRTYNEQFF. In nucleotides, the CDR3 is TGCGCCAGCAGCCACCCCGTGACAAAGAGGACCTACAATGAGCAGTTCTTC.

The V gene is TRBV5-5, the J gene TRBJ2-1; 13 bases match TRBD2. This CDR3 is built from 16 residues. With V trimmed by 4 bases and J by 5 bases, 6 bases remained unmatched. Germline-derived CDR1 and CDR2 are SGHKS and YYEKEE (reference sequence). The CDR3 sequence: CASSRLGLAGDNEQFF. Here the CDR3 DNA reads TGTGCCAGCAGCCGCCTCGGACTAGCGGGAGACAATGAGCAGTTCTTC.

The chain has TRBV19 and TRBJ1-1; 9 positions match TRBD1. This CDR3 region has 15 residues. The germline gives CDR1 LNHDA, CDR2 SQIVND (reference sequence). The V and J ends lost 1 base and 0 bases, in that order; junction bases with no gene match: 0. The CDR3 spells CASSIGTGVNTEAFF. CDR3 nucleotide sequence: TGTGCCAGTAGTATAGGGACAGGGGTGAACACTGAAGCTTTCTTT.

The genes are TRBV27 and TRBJ2-1; no clear D gene. The CDR3 totals 15 residues. The germline CDR1 and CDR2 sequences are MNHEY and SMNVEV (reference sequence). The ends were cut back, 2 bases at V and 5 bases at J, with 13 bases in the middle. CDR3 nucleotide sequence: TGTGCCAGCAGTTTAAGTACCGACCAGGACAATGAGCAGTTCTTC. Its protein is CASSLSTDQDNEQFF.

The CDR3 loop reads CASSPGAGLTEAFF. For the CDR3, the DNA is TGTGCCAGCAGCCCGGGGGCAGGGCTCACTGAAGCTTTCTTT. The chain joins TRBV7-6 to TRBJ1-1; a weak D match, TRBD1 (6 bases). Trimming took 5 bases from V and 4 from J, leaving 14 bases between them. The germline V gene encodes CDR1 SGHVS and CDR2 FNYEAQ. The CDR3 extends over 14 amino acids.

This clone showed up just once. This CDR3 is also generated by other DNA sequences in the sample. CDR3 amino acids: CASSSGTSTDTQYF. The CDR3 DNA is TGTGCCAGTAGTAGTGGTACTAGCACAGATACGCAGTATTTT. This chain uses TRBV19 with TRBJ2-3; no definite D call. The CDR3 is 14 amino acids. Per the germline V gene, CDR1 is LNHDA and CDR2 is SQIVND (reference sequence). V shed 4 bases and J shed 0 bases, with 8 bases lying between them.

This clone has more than one count but fewer than ten. The chain links TRBV19 to TRBJ1-4; TRBD1 is a possible D gene (6 bases). This CDR3 contains 13 residues. Germline-derived CDR1 and CDR2 are LNHDA and SQIVND (reference sequence). V lost 6 bases, J lost 8 bases, and 13 bases lay in between. As DNA, the CDR3 is TGTGCCAGTAGAGGACAGTCGGGGGAAAAACTGTTTTTT. It yields the protein CASRGQSGEKLFF. Full variable domain (rest looked up from reference TRBV19 and TRBJ1-4): DGGITQSPKYLFRKEGQNVTLSCEQNLNHDAMYWYRQDPGQGLRLIYYSQIVNDFQKGDIAEGYSVSREKKESFPLTVTSAQKNPTAFYLCASRGQSGEKLFFGSGTQLSVL.

The chain links TRBV28 to TRBJ1-2, with TRBD1 identical over 7 bases. This CDR3 is built from 13 residues. Losses at the gene ends were 6 bases for V and 5 bases for J; bases not matched to a gene: 6. CDR1 is MDHEN and CDR2 is SYDVKM in the germline V gene. The CDR3 region is CASRKQGFYGYTF. The CDR3, as DNA: TGTGCCAGCAGAAAACAGGGGTTTTATGGCTACACCTTC.

Here the CDR3 reads CASSYSISYEQYF. In DNA form, the CDR3 reads TGTGCCAGCAGTTACTCGATCAGTTACGAGCAGTACTTC. This chain connects TRBV6-5 to TRBJ2-7; D is ambiguous. The germline V gene encodes CDR1 MNHEY and CDR2 SVGAGI. With 0 bases removed from V and 4 bases from J, the gap between germline ends came to 7 bases. The CDR3 sequence is 13 residues long.

The J gene is TRBJ2-7, the V gene TRBV29-1, with 8 bases matching TRBD1. V shed 3 bases, J shed 7 bases, and the junction held 8 bases outside the gene matches. This CDR3 contains 13 residues. Germline CDR1 reads SQVTM; CDR2 reads ANQGSEA. CDR3 region: CSVDRGLSGEQYF. CDR3 nucleotide sequence: TGCAGCGTTGACAGGGGGCTGAGTGGGGAGCAGTACTTC.

This clone was counted many times. V is TRBV7-2 and J is TRBJ2-2, with 8 bases that match TRBD2. The CDR3 sequence is 17 residues long. The V and J ends lost 7 bases and 1 base, in that order; junction bases with no gene match: 11. Germline V gene lookup returns CDR1 SGHTA and CDR2 FQGNSA. The CDR3: CASTVTAGRGNTGELFF. DNA for the CDR3: TGTGCCAGCACGGTGACTGCCGGGAGGGGGAACACCGGGGAGCTGTTTTTT.

Regarding this clone: Since a much larger clone is just one base distant, this may be a read error. The CDR3 sequence is CAISGAPGQEAEQPQHF. CDR3 coding DNA: TGTGCCATCAGCGGAGCCCCGGGACAGGAGGCCGAGCAGCCCCAGCATTTT. The chain couples TRBV10-3 to TRBJ1-5, with 8 bases fitting TRBD1. This CDR3 region has 17 residues. Trimming took 6 bases from V and 7 from J; bases not matched to a gene: 17. Germline CDR1 ENHRY, CDR2 SYGVKD.

With respect to this clone: The junction does not match germline at one end; this may be a read error. J is TRBJ2-7 and V is TRBV2; D is uncertain. This CDR3 region has 11 residues. The germline CDR1 and CDR2 sequences are SNHLY and FYNNEI. CDR3 in amino acids: CASSEGAPVEF. The CDR3, as DNA: TGTGCCAGCAGTGAAGGGGCCCCCGTGGAGTTC.

This chain uses TRBV15 with TRBJ2-5; D is ambiguous. Trimming left V 0 bases short and J 2 bases short, with 10 bases between. The CDR3 contains 15 residues. Germline CDR1 reads LNHNV; CDR2 reads YYDKDF (reference sequence). The CDR3 here is CATSRDGRNQETQYF. CDR3 coding DNA: TGTGCCACCAGCAGAGATGGTCGGAATCAAGAGACCCAGTACTTC. Full variable domain (rest looked up from reference TRBV15 and TRBJ2-5): DAMVIQNPRYQVTQFGKPVTLSCSQTLNHNVMYWYQQKSSQAPKLLFHYYDKDFNNEADTPDNFQSRRPNTSFCFLDIRSPGLGDTAMYLCATSRDGRNQETQYFGPGTRLLVL.